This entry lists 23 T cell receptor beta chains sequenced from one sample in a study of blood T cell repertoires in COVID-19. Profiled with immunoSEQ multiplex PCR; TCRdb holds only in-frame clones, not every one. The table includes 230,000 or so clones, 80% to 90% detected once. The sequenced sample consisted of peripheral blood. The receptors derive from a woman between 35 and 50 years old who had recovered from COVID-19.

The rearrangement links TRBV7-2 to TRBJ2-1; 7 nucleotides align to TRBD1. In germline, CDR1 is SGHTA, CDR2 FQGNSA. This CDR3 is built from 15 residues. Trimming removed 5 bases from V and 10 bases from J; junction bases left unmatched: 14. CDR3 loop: CASSPDREGLGEQFF. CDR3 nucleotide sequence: TGTGCCAGCAGCCCCGACAGGGAAGGGTTGGGGGAGCAGTTCTTC. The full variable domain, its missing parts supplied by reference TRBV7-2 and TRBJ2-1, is GAGVSQSPSNKVTEKGKDVELRCDPISGHTALYWYRQSLGQGLEFLIYFQGNSAPDKSGLPSDRFSAERTGGSVSTLTIQRTQQEDSAVYLCASSPDREGLGEQFFGPGTRLTVL.

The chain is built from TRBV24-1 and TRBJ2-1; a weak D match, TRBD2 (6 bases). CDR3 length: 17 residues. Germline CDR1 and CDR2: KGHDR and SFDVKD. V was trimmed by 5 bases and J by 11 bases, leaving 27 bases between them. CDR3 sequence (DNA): TGTGCCACCAGTGTTGGGGTTGGAGTGGCGGGATCAGATCAGCAGTTCTTC. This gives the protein CATSVGVGVAGSDQQFF.

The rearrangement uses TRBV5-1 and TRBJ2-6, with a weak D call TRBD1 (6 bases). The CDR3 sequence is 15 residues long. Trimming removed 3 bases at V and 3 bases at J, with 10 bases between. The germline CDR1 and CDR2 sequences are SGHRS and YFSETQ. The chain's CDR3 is CASSSQGNGANVLTF. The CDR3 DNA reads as TGCGCCAGCAGCTCTCAGGGGAATGGGGCCAACGTCCTGACTTTC.

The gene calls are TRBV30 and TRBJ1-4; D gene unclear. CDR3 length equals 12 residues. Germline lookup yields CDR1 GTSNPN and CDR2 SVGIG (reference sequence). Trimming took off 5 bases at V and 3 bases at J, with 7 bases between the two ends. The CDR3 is CAWDKPNEKLFF. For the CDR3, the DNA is TGTGCCTGGGACAAACCTAATGAAAAACTGTTTTTT.

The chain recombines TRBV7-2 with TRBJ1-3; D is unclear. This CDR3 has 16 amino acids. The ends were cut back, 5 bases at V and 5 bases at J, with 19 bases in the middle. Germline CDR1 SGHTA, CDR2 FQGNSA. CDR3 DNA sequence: TGTGCCAGCAGCCCCCGTGTAGGCGGAAGGAGAAACACCATATATTTT. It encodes CASSPRVGGRRNTIYF.

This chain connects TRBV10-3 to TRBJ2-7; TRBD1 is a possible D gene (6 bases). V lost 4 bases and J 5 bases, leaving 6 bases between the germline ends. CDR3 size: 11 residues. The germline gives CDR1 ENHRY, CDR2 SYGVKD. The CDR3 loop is CAISAGDEQYF. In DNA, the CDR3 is TGTGCCATCAGTGCAGGGGACGAGCAGTACTTC.

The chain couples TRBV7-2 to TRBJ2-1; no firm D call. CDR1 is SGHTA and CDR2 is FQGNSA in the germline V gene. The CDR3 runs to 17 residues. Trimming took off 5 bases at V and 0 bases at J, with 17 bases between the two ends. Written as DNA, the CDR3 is TGTGCCAGCAGCCAAAACCCCCCCTACAGCTCCTACAATGAGCAGTTCTTC. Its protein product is CASSQNPPYSSYNEQFF.

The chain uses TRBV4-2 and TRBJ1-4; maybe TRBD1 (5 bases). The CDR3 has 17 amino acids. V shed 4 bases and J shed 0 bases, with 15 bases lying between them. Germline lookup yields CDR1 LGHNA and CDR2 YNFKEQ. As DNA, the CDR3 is TGTGCCAGCAGCCCCTCCTACCGGGGGGCAACTAATGAAAAACTGTTTTTT. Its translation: CASSPSYRGATNEKLFF.

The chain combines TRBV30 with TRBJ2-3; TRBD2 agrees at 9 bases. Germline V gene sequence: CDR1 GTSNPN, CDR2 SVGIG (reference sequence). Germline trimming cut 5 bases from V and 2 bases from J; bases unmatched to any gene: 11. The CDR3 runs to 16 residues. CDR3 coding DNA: TGTGCCTGGGACCCGGGACTAGCTGCTTTCACAGATACGCAGTATTTT. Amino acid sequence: CAWDPGLAAFTDTQYF.

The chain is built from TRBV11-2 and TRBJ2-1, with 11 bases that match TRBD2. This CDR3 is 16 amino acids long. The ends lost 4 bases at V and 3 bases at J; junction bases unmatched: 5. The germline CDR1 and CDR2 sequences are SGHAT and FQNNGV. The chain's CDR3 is CASSSLAGVNYNEQFF. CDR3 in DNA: TGTGCCAGCAGCTCACTAGCGGGGGTCAACTACAATGAGCAGTTCTTC.

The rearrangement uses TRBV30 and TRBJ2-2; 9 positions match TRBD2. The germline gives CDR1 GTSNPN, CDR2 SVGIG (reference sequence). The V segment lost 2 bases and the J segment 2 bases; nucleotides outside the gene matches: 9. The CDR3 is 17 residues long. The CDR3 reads CAWSPNSGSSNTGELFF. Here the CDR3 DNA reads TGTGCCTGGAGTCCGAATAGCGGGAGTTCTAACACCGGGGAGCTGTTTTTT.

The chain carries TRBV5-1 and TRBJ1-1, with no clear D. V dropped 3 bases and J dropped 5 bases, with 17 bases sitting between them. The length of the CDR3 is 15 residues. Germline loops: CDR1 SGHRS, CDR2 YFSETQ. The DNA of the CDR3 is TGCGCCAGCAGCTCACTTTCCCCGGGTCGGACTGAAGCTTTCTTT. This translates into CASSSLSPGRTEAFF.

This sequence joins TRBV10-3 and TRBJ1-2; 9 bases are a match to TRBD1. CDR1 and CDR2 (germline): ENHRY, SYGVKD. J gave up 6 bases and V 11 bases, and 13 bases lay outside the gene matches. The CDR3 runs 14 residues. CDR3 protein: CALRGGQGFDGYTF. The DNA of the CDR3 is TGTGCCCTCCGGGGGGGACAGGGTTTTGATGGCTACACCTTC.

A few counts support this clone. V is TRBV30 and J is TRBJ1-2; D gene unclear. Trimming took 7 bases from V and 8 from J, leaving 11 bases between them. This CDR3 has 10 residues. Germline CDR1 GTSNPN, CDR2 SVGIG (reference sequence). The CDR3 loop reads CASYPSGYTF. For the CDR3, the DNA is TGTGCCTCTTATCCCTCCGGCTACACCTTC.

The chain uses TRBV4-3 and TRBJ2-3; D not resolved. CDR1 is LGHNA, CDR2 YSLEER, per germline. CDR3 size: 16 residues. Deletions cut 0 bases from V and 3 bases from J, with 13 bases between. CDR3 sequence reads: CASSQEVGLTTDTQYF. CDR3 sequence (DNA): TGCGCCAGCAGCCAAGAAGTTGGGCTAACGACAGATACGCAGTATTTT.

The CDR3 is CASSYPADNGYTF. For the CDR3, the DNA is TGTGCCAGCAGTTACCCCGCGGACAATGGCTACACCTTC. J is TRBJ1-2 and V is TRBV12-3 or TRBV12-4; perhaps TRBD1 as D (5 bases). Trimming removed 4 bases at V and 6 bases at J, with 12 bases between. The CDR3 covers 13 residues.

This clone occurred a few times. The CDR3 DNA follows: TGTGCCAGCTCACCATCATCAGGGAACAATCAGCCCCAGCATTTT. Amino acid sequence: CASSPSSGNNQPQHF. The rearrangement joins TRBV18 to TRBJ1-5; D possibly corresponds to TRBD1 (5 bases). From germline, CDR1 is KGHSH and CDR2 LQKENI. Trimming took off 2 bases at V and 3 bases at J, with 11 bases between the two ends. There are 15 residues in the CDR3.

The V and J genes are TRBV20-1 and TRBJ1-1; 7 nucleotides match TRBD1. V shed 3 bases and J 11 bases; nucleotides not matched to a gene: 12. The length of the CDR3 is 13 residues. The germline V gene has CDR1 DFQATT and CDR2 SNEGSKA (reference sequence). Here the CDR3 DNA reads TGCAGTGCTAGTCCCCGACAGGGACTCGGGGCTTTCTTT. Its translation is CSASPRQGLGAFF.

Here the CDR3 reads CATSRDWTGANTIYF. The CDR3 coding sequence is TGTGCCACCAGCAGAGATTGGACAGGGGCGAACACCATATATTTT. The chain links TRBV15 to TRBJ1-3; TRBD1 matches 9 bases. Trimming cost V 0 bases and J 7 bases; bases outside gene matches: 4. The germline V gene encodes CDR1 LNHNV and CDR2 YYDKDF (reference sequence). This CDR3 comprises 15 residues.

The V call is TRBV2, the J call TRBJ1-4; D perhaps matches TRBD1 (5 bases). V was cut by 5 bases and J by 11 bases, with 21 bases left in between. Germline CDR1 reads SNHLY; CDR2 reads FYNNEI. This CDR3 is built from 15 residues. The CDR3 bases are TGTGCCAGCAGTCCCAATGACCACACACAGGCCAAACTGTTTTTT. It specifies CASSPNDHTQAKLFF.

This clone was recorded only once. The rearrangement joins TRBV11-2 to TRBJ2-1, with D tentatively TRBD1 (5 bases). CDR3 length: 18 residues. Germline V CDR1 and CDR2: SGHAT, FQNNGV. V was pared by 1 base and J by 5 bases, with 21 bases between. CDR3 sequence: CASSLGGRRTGTHNEQFF. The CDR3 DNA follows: TGTGCCAGCAGCTTAGGAGGAAGGAGAACAGGTACCCACAATGAGCAGTTCTTC. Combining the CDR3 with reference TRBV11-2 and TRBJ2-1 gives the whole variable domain EAGVAQSPRYKIIEKRQSVAFWCNPISGHATLYWYQQILGQGPKLLIQFQNNGVVDDSQLPKDRFSAERLKGVDSTLKIQPAKLEDSAVYLCASSLGGRRTGTHNEQFFGPGTRLTVL.

CDR3 residues: CASNTRDKQETQYF. The CDR3 DNA follows: TGTGCCAGCAACACCCGGGACAAACAAGAGACCCAGTACTTC. The J gene is TRBJ2-5, the V gene TRBV2; TRBD1 might be the D (6 bases). The CDR3 extends over 14 amino acids. Trimming cost V 7 bases and J 2 bases, with 14 bases left between them. Germline CDR1 and CDR2: SNHLY and FYNNEI.

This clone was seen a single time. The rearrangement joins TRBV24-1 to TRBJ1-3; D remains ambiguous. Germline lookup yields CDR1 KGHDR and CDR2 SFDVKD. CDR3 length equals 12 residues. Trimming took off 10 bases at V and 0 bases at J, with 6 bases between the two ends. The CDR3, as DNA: TGTGCCACACTAGCCTCTGGAAACACCATATATTTT. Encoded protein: CATLASGNTIYF.